This TCR beta chain is from a study of Ad26.COV2.S vaccination and SARS-CoV-2 variants. The CDR3 is made up of 13 amino acids. The germline CDR1 and CDR2 sequences are SGHTS and YDEGEE. Trimming took 0 bases from V and 3 from J, leaving 3 bases between them. Produced via immunoSEQ multiplex PCR; TCRdb's table is partial and in-frame only. The table lists about 680,000 clones, about 89% of them singletons, with approximately 1.5% in the top ten. Documented treatment: 19 received Ad26.COV2.S at low or high dose, single or two shots; a few received placebo; per-sample allocation not given. Samples came from day 63 after the first vaccine or placebo injection.

The chain links TRBV5-8 to TRBJ1-4; no reliable D call. The clonotype comes from a person between 18 and 65 years old who received the Ad26.COV2.S COVID-19 vaccine or a placebo. The material was peripheral blood, obtained in a trial of Ad26.COV2.S vaccine versus placebo. CDR3 in amino acids: CASSLVPNEKLFF. CDR3 bases: TGTGCCAGCAGCTTGGTACCTAATGAAAAACTGTTTTTT.